Sequencing of this T cell receptor beta chain was carried out in a study of blood T cell repertoires in COVID-19. About the research overall: Acute and convalescent COVID-19 samples came from the United States, Italy and Spain. In each case, the material was cDNA or gDNA derived from T cells, B-cell-depleted T cells, or PBMCs.

The V and J ends lost 0 bases and 6 bases respectively, with 10 bases between them. The CDR3 covers 14 residues. Germline V gene sequence: CDR1 SGHRS, CDR2 YFSETQ. Methods used by the authors: Counts of nucleated cells, estimated from reference gene primer amplification, were obtained. Sequencing was performed with immunoSEQ multiplex PCR; in TCRdb, only in-frame clones are kept and a portion is missing. For V, J and clone size, that table is used; D and trimming come from the DNA. The table includes 65,000 to 70,000 clones, about 80% detected once. Sequenced: peripheral blood. This TCR came from a woman aged 55-69 years with acute or convalescent COVID-19. This chain connects TRBV5-1 to TRBJ2-1, with unresolved D. CDR3 sequence (DNA): TGCGCCAGCAGCTTGGATATTAGCCTCAATGAGCAGTTCTTC. As protein: CASSLDISLNEQFF.